This TCR beta chain was recorded in a study of cytomegalovirus exposure and HLA in healthy donors. This table comes from immunoSEQ multiplex PCR, and its TCRdb copy is limited to in-frame clones, with some not included. The top ten clones hold approximately 2% of a sample with hundreds of thousands of clones, more than 75% of them seen once. General observations from the study: Associated with cytomegalovirus, according to the listing, were some 150 TCR beta chains. Many donors shared some public TCRs, even though most TCR sequences were rare.

Comments on this clone: The antigen remains undetermined.

V lost 1 base and J 2 bases, leaving 8 bases between the germline ends. Per the germline V gene, CDR1 is SQVTM and CDR2 is ANQGSEA. The CDR3 totals 13 residues. Sequenced input: PBMCs. The clonotype originates from a young woman in good health and CMV-seropositive. The rearrangement links TRBV29-1 to TRBJ1-2; possible D gene TRBD1, 6 bases. CDR3 residues: CSVEAGTNYGYTF. DNA for the CDR3: TGCAGCGTTGAAGCGGGGACAAACTATGGCTACACCTTC.